The 30 T cell receptor beta chains presented below share a single source sample, sequenced in a study of OX40 agonist ivuxolimab in advanced cancers. Library method: the immunoSEQ multiplex PCR assay. TCRdb retrieved this table from immuneACCESS and kept in-frame rearrangements only. Not all clones are present; in checked studies, unresolved V genes account for under half, and no reason is known for the remainder. The sample records 70,000 to 90,000 clones, 70% to 90% of which are singletons. 0.3% to 0.45% of the sample is held by the ten biggest clonotypes. The input for sequencing was CD4+ or CD8+ T cells sorted from blood, taken in a trial of the OX40 agonist ivuxolimab. Receptor source: an adult with an advanced solid tumor such as melanoma, head and neck, liver or kidney cancer.

The chain is built from TRBV6-6 and TRBJ2-7, with TRBD2 matching over 12 bases. J lost 6 bases, V lost 7 bases, and 7 bases had no gene match. Germline loops: CDR1 MNHNY, CDR2 SVGAGI (reference sequence). This CDR3 comprises 14 residues. CDR3 sequence reads: CASNQLAGGTEQYF. CDR3 sequence (DNA): TGTGCCAGCAACCAACTAGCGGGGGGAACCGAGCAGTACTTC.

The chain has TRBV30 and TRBJ1-4; D is ambiguous. The CDR3 runs 13 residues. In germline, CDR1 is GTSNPN, CDR2 SVGIG (reference sequence). Trimming pared 5 bases from V and 7 bases from J, leaving 14 bases between. CDR3 nucleotide sequence: TGTGCCTGGGGAAGCCAGCCGAGTGAAAAACTGTTTTTT. It translates to CAWGSQPSEKLFF.

The rearrangement links TRBV30 to TRBJ2-3; a possible D gene is TRBD2 (6 bases). The CDR3 runs 15 residues. Germline V CDR1 and CDR2: GTSNPN, SVGIG (reference sequence). The V and J ends lost 0 bases and 3 bases respectively, with 13 bases between them. CDR3 nucleotide sequence: TGTGCCTGGAGTGTATTTGGAGGGAGTACAGATACGCAGTATTTT. Its translation: CAWSVFGGSTDTQYF.

J is TRBJ2-1 and V is TRBV5-1; 10 bases are a match to TRBD2. The CDR3 covers 18 residues. V was clipped by 0 bases and J by 0 bases; unmatched bases: 6. Germline CDR1 and CDR2: SGHRS and YFSETQ. CDR3 in DNA: TGCGCCAGCAGCTTGGAGCTAGCGGGAGCACTCTCCTACAATGAGCAGTTCTTC. It translates to CASSLELAGALSYNEQFF.

The gene calls are TRBV2 and TRBJ2-5; perhaps TRBD2 as D (6 bases). This CDR3 spans 13 amino acids. The ends were cut back, 4 bases at V and 0 bases at J, with 6 bases in the middle. The V gene's germline CDR1 is SNHLY and CDR2 FYNNEI. Written as DNA, the CDR3 is TGTGCCAGCAGTGGGGACTACCAAGAGACCCAGTACTTC. It encodes CASSGDYQETQYF.

This clone has only one observation. The V and J genes are TRBV15 and TRBJ2-5; D is possibly TRBD1 (6 bases). Deletions cut 0 bases from V and 2 bases from J, with 10 bases between. The CDR3 covers 15 residues. Germline assignment: CDR1 LNHNV and CDR2 YYDKDF (reference sequence). CDR3 sequence reads: CATSRDRGPQETQYF. In nucleotides, the CDR3 is TGTGCCACCAGCAGAGACAGGGGACCTCAAGAGACCCAGTACTTC.

J is TRBJ1-4 and V is TRBV20-1, with a tentative D call TRBD1 (5 bases). CDR3 length equals 11 residues. Trimming took 6 bases from V and 13 from J, leaving 15 bases between them. Germline CDR1 DFQATT, CDR2 SNEGSKA (reference sequence). CDR3 DNA sequence: TGCAGTGCCGAACGGGGGGAGGGACTGTTTTTT. Encoded protein: CSAERGEGLFF.

This rearrangement joins TRBV10-3 to TRBJ2-7; 7 bases agree with TRBD1. Germline V lookup: CDR1 ENHRY, CDR2 SYGVKD. The CDR3 loop spans 13 amino acids. The trim removed 6 bases at V and 2 bases at J, leaving 4 bases unmatched. The CDR3 DNA reads TGTGCCATCAGCCCGGGACAGACCTACGAGCAGTACTTC. Amino acid sequence: CAISPGQTYEQYF.

The chain joins TRBV6-6 to TRBJ2-5; 12 bases are shared with TRBD1. Germline loops: CDR1 MNHNY, CDR2 SVGAGI (reference sequence). The junction had 9 bases not matched to a gene; V was cut back by 8 bases and J by 5 bases. This CDR3 is 15 amino acids long. The CDR3 loop is CASGIGTGGLETQYF. As DNA, the CDR3 is TGTGCCAGCGGAATCGGGACAGGGGGCTTGGAGACCCAGTACTTC.

The chain carries TRBV19 and TRBJ1-5, with TRBD1 identical over 7 bases. The ends lost 8 bases at V and 4 bases at J; junction bases unmatched: 8. CDR3 length: 14 amino acids. CDR1 is LNHDA, CDR2 SQIVND, per germline (reference sequence). The chain's CDR3 is CASWGQLLNQPQHF. In DNA, the CDR3 is TGTGCCAGTTGGGGACAGCTACTTAATCAGCCCCAGCATTTT.

V and J are TRBV7-9 and TRBJ1-2; weak D call: TRBD1 (5 bases). V was trimmed by 2 bases and J by 5 bases, leaving 12 bases between them. The germline V gene has CDR1 SEHNR and CDR2 FQNEAQ (reference sequence). The CDR3 consists of 14 residues. The CDR3 sequence: CASSLMGVSYGYTF. The CDR3 nucleotides read TGTGCCAGCAGCTTAATGGGGGTAAGTTATGGCTACACCTTC.

The genes are TRBV18 and TRBJ1-1, with 9 bases matching TRBD1. V was pared by 4 bases and J by 10 bases, with 10 bases of the junction left unmatched. CDR1 KGHSH and CDR2 LQKENI come from the germline V gene. The CDR3 totals 14 residues. The CDR3 nucleotides read TGTGCCAGCTCACGCGATACGAGACAGGGGGTAGCTTTCTTT. Translating gives CASSRDTRQGVAFF.

V usage is TRBV6-5 and J usage is TRBJ1-3; D unclear. Germline assignment: CDR1 MNHEY and CDR2 SVGAGI. The CDR3 loop spans 12 amino acids. V lost 0 bases and J lost 3, with 0 bases in between. The CDR3 DNA reads as TGTGCCAGCAGTTACTCTGGAAACACCATATATTTT. Translating it yields CASSYSGNTIYF.

The chain recombines TRBV11-2 with TRBJ2-5; D possibly uses TRBD1 or TRBD2 (5 bases each). Trimming pared 6 bases from V and 2 bases from J, leaving 16 bases between. Germline lookup yields CDR1 SGHAT and CDR2 FQNNGV. The CDR3 runs 15 residues. The CDR3 is CASSFTGDGQETQYF. The CDR3 region has the DNA TGTGCCAGCAGTTTCACTGGGGACGGACAAGAGACCCAGTACTTC.

J is TRBJ1-5 and V is TRBV19; D gene uncertain. The CDR3 has 13 residues. The germline CDR1 and CDR2 sequences are LNHDA and SQIVND (reference sequence). V dropped 3 bases and J dropped 6 bases, with 9 bases sitting between them. The CDR3 nucleotides are TGTGCCAGTAGTATTGCGGGAAGTCAGCCCCAGCATTTT. Translated, it gives CASSIAGSQPQHF.

This clone was counted a single time. V and J are TRBV5-1 and TRBJ2-1; 9 nucleotides align to TRBD2. CDR3 size: 17 residues. With 3 bases clipped from V and 4 bases from J, the junction kept 11 bases outside the gene matches. Germline loops: CDR1 SGHRS, CDR2 YFSETQ. The CDR3 nucleotides are TGCGCCAGCAGCTCGGGCGGGAGGGCCGTTGGTTACAATGAGCAGTTCTTC. Amino acid sequence: CASSSGGRAVGYNEQFF. Combining the CDR3 with reference TRBV5-1 and TRBJ2-1 gives the whole variable domain KAGVTQTPRYLIKTRGQQVTLSCSPISGHRSVSWYQQTPGQGLQFLFEYFSETQRNKGNFPGRFSGRQFSNSRSEMNVSTLELGDSALYLCASSSGGRAVGYNEQFFGPGTRLTVL.

This rearrangement joins TRBV6-5 to TRBJ1-1, with D perhaps TRBD1 (6 bases). Trimming took 6 bases from V and 3 from J, leaving 17 bases between them. Germline CDR1 MNHEY, CDR2 SVGAGI. This CDR3 is 15 amino acids long. The CDR3 DNA sequence: TGTGCCAGCAGGGGGGGGGCGCTTAGAGACACTGAAGCTTTCTTT. This gives the protein CASRGGALRDTEAFF.

The DNA for the CDR3 is TGTGCCAGCAGCTTAGGGGACGCCCCTGGGACCCAGTACTTC. It encodes CASSLGDAPGTQYF. The chain combines TRBV7-6 with TRBJ2-5; tentatively, D is TRBD1 or TRBD2 (5 bases each). The germline V gene encodes CDR1 SGHVS and CDR2 FNYEAQ. V lost 1 base and J lost 7, with 13 bases in between. The length of the CDR3 is 14 residues.

The CDR3, as DNA: TGTGCCAGCGGTGGGACAGATGCAACTAATGAAAAACTGTTTTTT. As protein: CASGGTDATNEKLFF. V is TRBV27 and J is TRBJ1-4; TRBD1 agrees at 7 bases. V lost 8 bases to trimming and J lost 0 bases; unmatched junction nucleotides: 6. Looked up from germline, CDR1 is MNHEY and CDR2 is SMNVEV (reference sequence). CDR3 length: 15 amino acids.

The chain joins TRBV30 to TRBJ2-1, with 10 bases that match TRBD1. This CDR3 spans 16 amino acids. Germline V lookup: CDR1 GTSNPN, CDR2 SVGIG (reference sequence). The J segment lost 4 bases and the V segment lost 4 bases, leaving 10 bases of the junction unmatched. The CDR3 DNA is TGTGCCTGGACCCCAAAGGACAGGGGGAATTACAATGAGCAGTTCTTC. It codes for CAWTPKDRGNYNEQFF.

The chain couples TRBV6-6 to TRBJ2-7; TRBD2 matches at 10 bases. This CDR3 region has 15 residues. V lost 7 bases and J lost 2; bases outside the gene matches: 8. From germline, CDR1 is MNHNY and CDR2 SVGAGI (reference sequence). CDR3 bases: TGTGCCAGCACTCCTCGAGCGGGGGGGACCTACGAGCAGTACTTC. This gives the protein CASTPRAGGTYEQYF.

V usage is TRBV10-3 and J usage is TRBJ1-2; D not certain. Trimming cost V 7 bases and J 0 bases, with 12 bases left between them. The CDR3 is 14 amino acids. Germline V gives CDR1 ENHRY, CDR2 SYGVKD. CDR3: CAITGSETNYGYTF. CDR3 in DNA: TGTGCCATCACGGGGTCCGAGACTAACTATGGCTACACCTTC.

The V and J genes are TRBV30 and TRBJ1-2; a weak D match, TRBD1 (6 bases). CDR1 is GTSNPN, CDR2 SVGIG, per germline (reference sequence). The CDR3 is made up of 13 amino acids. V gave up 0 bases and J gave up 7 bases, with 12 bases separating them. The chain's CDR3 is CAWSVIAGAGYTF. The CDR3 nucleotides read TGTGCCTGGAGTGTGATAGCGGGGGCTGGCTACACCTTC.

This chain uses TRBV7-2 with TRBJ2-3; 9 nucleotides agree with TRBD2. Per germline, CDR1 SGHTA and CDR2 FQGNSA. This CDR3 spans 17 amino acids. J gave up 0 bases and V 5 bases, and 9 bases lay outside the gene matches. As DNA, the CDR3 is TGTGCCAGCAGCCTGAAAGCGGGAGGAGGTAGCACAGATACGCAGTATTTT. It is translated as CASSLKAGGGSTDTQYF.

V and J are TRBV30 and TRBJ2-5; a weak D match, TRBD1 (6 bases). V lost 4 bases and J 5 bases, leaving 14 bases between the germline ends. Germline CDR1 and CDR2: GTSNPN and SVGIG (reference sequence). The CDR3 runs 13 residues. DNA for the CDR3: TGTGCCTGGACCCAGGGGCCGTGGGAGACCCAGTACTTC. Translating it yields CAWTQGPWETQYF.

V usage is TRBV7-6 and J usage is TRBJ2-1, with D unresolved. CDR1 and CDR2 from the germline V gene are SGHVS and FNYEAQ. This CDR3 has 14 residues. V was clipped by 3 bases and J by 6 bases, with 12 bases between them. CDR3 nucleotide sequence: TGTGCCAGCAGCTTTGGGCTACAACGCAATGAGCAGTTCTTC. Protein product: CASSFGLQRNEQFF.

The chain recombines TRBV5-6 with TRBJ1-5; TRBD1 agrees at 7 bases. CDR1 and CDR2 from the germline V gene are SGHDT and YYEEEE. The V gene end was trimmed by 5 bases and the J gene end by 10 bases; junction bases not matched to a gene: 12. The CDR3 covers 14 residues. Here the CDR3 DNA reads TGTGCCAGCAGACGGCGGGACAGCGAAGGACCCCAGCATTTT. Amino acid sequence: CASRRRDSEGPQHF.

This clone was seen only a few times. The chain carries TRBV2 and TRBJ1-1, with TRBD1 matching over 7 bases. Germline CDR1 reads SNHLY; CDR2 reads FYNNEI. V shed 6 bases and J 2 bases; nucleotides not matched to a gene: 3. There are 13 residues in the CDR3. CDR3 region: CASRQGINTEAFF. The DNA of the CDR3 is TGTGCCAGCAGACAGGGGATCAACACTGAAGCTTTCTTT.

The chain couples TRBV5-1 to TRBJ2-5; a possible D gene is TRBD1 (7 bases). The CDR3 is 16 residues long. Trimming took 0 bases from V and 3 from J, leaving 15 bases between them. Germline V gene data show CDR1 as SGHRS and CDR2 as YFSETQ. This CDR3 reads CASSLAGGGREETQYF. CDR3 sequence (DNA): TGCGCCAGCAGCTTGGCTGGAGGGGGCCGTGAAGAGACCCAGTACTTC.

The chain has TRBV10-3 and TRBJ2-1; weak D call: TRBD2 (5 bases). V lost 4 bases, J lost 8 bases, and 6 bases lay in between. Germline V CDR1 and CDR2: ENHRY, SYGVKD. The CDR3 covers 11 residues. The CDR3 region has the DNA TGTGCCATCAGTGGAGCGGATGAGCAGTTCTTC. Protein: CAISGADEQFF.